The clone carrying this TCR beta chain appeared once. Repertoires were generated with immunoSEQ multiplex PCR, while TCRdb's copy carries only in-frame clones and drops some. Seen here are 300,000 to 450,000 clones, roughly 85% observed once, and the top ten hold roughly 3.1%. Trimming took off 7 bases at V and 10 bases at J, with 20 bases between the two ends. The CDR3 covers 14 residues. The V gene's germline CDR1 is SGHAT and CDR2 FQNNGV. The treatment: 15 to 20 received Ad26.COV2.S at low or high dose, single or two shots; roughly five received placebo; per-sample allocation not given. Collection of samples fell on day 63 after the first vaccine or placebo injection. Its platform was an Ad26 vector, and its expressed antigen was Wuhan-strain SARS-CoV-2 spike. The sample is drawn from a study of Ad26.COV2.S vaccination and SARS-CoV-2 variants. For the study at large: This donor came from the COV1001 trial of Ad26.COV2.S. Donor got 5x10^10 or 1x10^11 viral particles of Ad26.COV2.S.

The chain carries TRBV11-2 and TRBJ2-1; no reliable D call. Sequences were derived from peripheral blood, sampled in a trial of Ad26.COV2.S vaccine versus placebo. The source of this sequence is a person between 18 and 59 years old who received the Ad26.COV2.S COVID-19 vaccine or a placebo. The CDR3 loop is CASTAGTLVWEQFF. The CDR3 DNA sequence: TGTGCCAGCACAGCCGGTACTCTCGTATGGGAGCAGTTCTTC.